The source of this T cell receptor beta chain is a study of T-cell reconstitution after alpha-beta-depleted transplantation in children listed by TCRdb under 2016. As for the study more broadly: The study quantitatively tracked T-cell immune reconstitution after TCRalphabeta/CD19-depleted allogeneic hematopoietic cell transplantation in children using TCR repertoire profiling.

This clonotype turned up a few times. No cognate antigen has been identified for it. No quality values exist for individual bases; no much larger clone is one base distant. Libraries were made using PCR. Data came from an Illumina HiSeq 2500. Molecular barcoding was employed in the preparation of TCR libraries, with unique molecular identifiers being used to normalize TCRbeta repertoire quantification. TCRdb cleaned the public reads at Q25 with fastp, built clones with MiXCR and kept in-frame beta chains. Rows are combined by CDR3 protein, so each entry shows the most common genes and DNA. The sample profile shows almost 250,000 distinct CDR3 sequences; 20% to 30% of them were found once. The ten largest clones represent approximately 2.5% of the sample. Findings and caveats that apply to the study as a whole: The high TCRbeta diversity at day 60 in some patients was ascribed to recipient T cells and intrathymic progenitors that had survived conditioning. Over subsequent months, a decline in hyperexpanded clone frequencies was noted, and after one year, T-cell counts and TCRbeta diversity were mostly ascribed to newly produced T cells. About two months after transplant, the apparently early recovery of alphabetaT-cell counts reportedly depended on just several hundred clones that had expanded rapidly and came from non-depleted graft cells.

A distance of 12 bases separates the germline ends of V and J, which lose 5 bases and 2 bases respectively. CDR1 and CDR2 were assigned from the germline V gene as MDHEN and SYDVKM. From the cysteine up to the phenylalanine, the CDR3 has a length of 14 residues. Only CDR3 DNA remains: 42 bases, in frame from the first base. Taken with the paper, the label for treatment or condition translates to: allogeneic hematopoietic cell transplantation with graft depleted of TCRalphabeta T cells and CD19 B cells. TCRalphabeta/CD19-depleted allogeneic hematopoietic cell grafts were given to the transplant recipients, all of whom were children.

The chain uses TRBV28 and TRBJ1-1; D gene: possibly TRBD1, on 5 matching bases. This specimen was PBMCs, taken before TCRalphabeta/CD19-depleted stem cell transplant. The TCR was taken from a girl aged 2-9 years with Fanconi anemia, due to receive a stem cell transplant. This receptor has the CDR3 CASSPQGSNTEAFF. The DNA reads as follows: TGTGCCAGCAGTCCCCAGGGTTCCAACACTGAAGCTTTCTTT.